One T cell receptor beta chain is described in this entry. This clonotype is termed medium-sized (0.01 to 0.1%). Its antigen is currently not known. No qualities accompany the bases; no much larger clone lies one base away. This specimen belongs to a study of Graves' ophthalmopathy and Graves' hyperthyroidism (dated by TCRdb to 2016 to 2018). For context, the study as a whole: Hyperthyroidism was considered stable if no progression to ophthalmopathy occurred within 18 months of follow-up. To explore V-J signatures distinguishing ophthalmopathy from hyperthyroidism, a discovery set of around 97 patients (fewer than 45 ophthalmopathy, some 55 stable hyperthyroidism) was enrolled. In total, 120 to 150 blood samples were TCR-sequenced: under 45 ophthalmopathy, about 75 hyperthyroidism and some 17 hyperthyroidism-to-ophthalmopathy patients. Following sampling, methimazole starting at 30 mg daily was administered to hyperthyroidism patients, and high-dose intravenous methylprednisolone was administered to ophthalmopathy patients. The independent validation cohort included 18 to 20 hyperthyroidism patients plus 17 patients who later progressed from hyperthyroidism to ophthalmopathy. In roughly 6 hyperthyroidism patients, T-cell repertoires of thyroid tissue and blood were compared. To tell Graves' ophthalmopathy apart from Graves' hyperthyroidism, and to predict which patients would progress to ophthalmopathy, the study relied on TCR beta repertoire signatures.

For repertoire sequencing, the TCR beta CDR3 regions were amplified from RNA transcripts. A first-round RT-PCR used HTBI primers with the Qiagen OneStep RT-PCR kit, followed by a second-round multiplex PCR, size selection and purification. Libraries were sequenced paired-end with 100 bp reads on an Illumina HiSeq2000. As for the authors' bioinformatics: SOAPnuke was used for read processing, and reads with adapters, uncalled bases, a mean Phred below 15, or no exact constant-primer or identifier match were discarded. COPE v1.2.5 was used to merge high-quality paired reads. Clonotypes were defined as unique nucleotide sequences and were aligned to IMGT TRB V, D and J references using MiTCR v1.1. Only V-J combinations with frequency above 0.0001 were analysed, covering around 99% of repertoires. For each V-J combination, a TCR clonal expansion and chaos score was defined as the ratio of F50 clonal expansion to chaos observed in the TCRdist matrix. Features were reduced by Welch's t-statistics and random forest to around 14 V-J combinations, which fed a naive Bayes classifier. Thyroid-blood repertoire similarity was quantified with the Morisita-Horn index. Using fastp trimming at Q25 and MiXCR clonotype assembly, TCRdb reanalyzed the public sequencing data and kept in-frame beta chains. Rows matching on CDR3 protein sequence are summarized as one entry with the most common DNA and genes. The V and J calls and clone size are TCRdb's, not the authors'. The sample table contains 450,000 to 600,000 distinct CDR3 sequences; only one count was recorded for roughly 40% of them. The ten largest account for about 4.6% of the sample.

Hyperthyroidism patients were newly diagnosed, were aged 18 to 65 years, and had a disease duration under 2 months. Patients were excluded if they had other autoimmune diseases, uncontrolled infections, pregnancy or lactation. Clinical symptoms, serum thyroxine, TRAb, thyroid ultrasound and orbital computed tomography were used for diagnosis. Trizol reagent was used to extract the total RNA, and its quality was then checked on an Agilent 2100 Bioanalyzer. The CDR3 runs 14 residues from the cysteine to the phenylalanine. Only CDR3 DNA is held: 42 bases, read in frame from base 1. CDR1 and CDR2 were assigned from the germline V gene as ENHRY and SYGVKD. V trim: 10 bases; J trim: 1 base; unmatched bases: 4. Overall results and qualifications from the work: Among expanded thyroid clonotypes with frequency above 0.001, most also showed up in blood, which suggests that blood repertoires may reflect the thyroid immune response. In validation, the model predicted ophthalmopathy progression with about 70% sensitivity and roughly 78% specificity; roughly 11 predicted patients were CT-confirmed with GO in a median of approximately 6.5 months. The 13-signature model separated ophthalmopathy from stable hyperthyroidism with approximately 90% sensitivity and 81.08% specificity in cross-validation, and 80%/75% in the test set. No statistical method was used to set the sample size in advance, and the investigators knew which group each participant was assigned to.

This clonotype was sampled from an adult man with Graves' hyperthyroidism. Here the chain combines TRBV10-3 and TRBJ2-6; 7 nucleotides in the junction match TRBD2. Sequencing input: peripheral blood or thyroid tissue (not recorded which). The sequence in DNA is TGTGCCACCAGGGAGGGGTCTGGGGCCAACGTCCTGACTTTC. This encodes CATREGSGANVLTF.